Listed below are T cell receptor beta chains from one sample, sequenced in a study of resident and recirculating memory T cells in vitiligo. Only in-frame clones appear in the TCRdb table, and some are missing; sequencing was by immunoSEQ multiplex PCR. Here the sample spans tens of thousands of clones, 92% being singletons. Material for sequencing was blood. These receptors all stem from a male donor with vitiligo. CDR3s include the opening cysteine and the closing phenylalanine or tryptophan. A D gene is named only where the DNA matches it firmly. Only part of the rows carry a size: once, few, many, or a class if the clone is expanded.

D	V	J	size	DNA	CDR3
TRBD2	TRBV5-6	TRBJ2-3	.	TGTGCCAGCAGCGGGGGGGCTAGCGGGAGATTGACAGATACGCAGTATTTT	CASSGGASGRLTDTQYF
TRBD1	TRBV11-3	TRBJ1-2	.	TGTGCCAGCAGCCCCGGGACAGGGGGCTTGGGTGGCTACACCTTC	CASSPGTGGLGGYTF
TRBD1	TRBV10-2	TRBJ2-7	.	TGCGCCAGCAGCTTACCGGGACAGGGGAGGTACGAGCAGTACTTC	CASSLPGQGRYEQYF
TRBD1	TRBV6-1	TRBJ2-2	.	TGTGCCAGCAGTGAAGGGCAGGGGACAGGGACCGGGGAGCTGTTTTTT	CASSEGQGTGTGELFF
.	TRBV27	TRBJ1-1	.	TGTGCCAGCAGTTTAGGCGCGGGGACTGAAGCTTTCTTT	CASSLGAGTEAFF
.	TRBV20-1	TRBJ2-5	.	TGCAGTACGACTAGTCAAGAGACCCAGTACTTC	CSTTSQETQYF
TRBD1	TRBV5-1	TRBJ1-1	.	TGCGCCAGCAGCTTGAGTATTGGACAGGGGGCTGAAGCTTTCTTT	CASSLSIGQGAEAFF
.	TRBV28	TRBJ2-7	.	TGTGCCAGCAGTTTCCAGGATAGTGGTTCGCAGTACTTC	CASSFQDSGSQYF
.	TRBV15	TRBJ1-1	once	TGTGCCACCAGCAGAAAAACAGGGATAACTGAAGCTTTCTTT	CATSRKTGITEAFF
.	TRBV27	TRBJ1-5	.	TGTGCCAGCAGTCCGGACATCTATGGCAATCAGCCCCAGCATTTT	CASSPDIYGNQPQHF
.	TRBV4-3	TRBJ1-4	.	TGCGCCAGCAGCCAAGATTACCGTCGGGGGGCGGGTGAAAAACTGTTTTTT	CASSQDYRRGAGEKLFF
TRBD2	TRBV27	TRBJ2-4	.	TGTGCCAGCAGGGGGGGTACCGATCTGGGACTAGCGAAATTTCAGTACTTC	CASRGGTDLGLAKFQYF
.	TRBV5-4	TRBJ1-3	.	TGTGCCAGCAGCTTGGGTCTAACAGGCTTCTCTGGAAACACCATATATTTT	CASSLGLTGFSGNTIYF
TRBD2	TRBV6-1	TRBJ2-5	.	TGTGCCAGCAGTGAAAGGGCTAGCGGGAGGGCCTTGGACACCCAGTACTTC	CASSERASGRALDTQYF
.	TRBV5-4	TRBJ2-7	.	TGTGCCAGCAGCTTTGGAGGGGGGGCAAACGAGCAGTACTTC	CASSFGGGANEQYF
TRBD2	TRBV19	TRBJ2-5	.	TGTGCCAGTAGCCCCGGGACTAGCGGGGGGTACCAAGAGACCCAGTACTTC	CASSPGTSGGYQETQYF
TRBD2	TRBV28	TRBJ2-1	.	TGTGCCAGCTCGAAGGGGGGGCTAGCGGGAGGTAATGAGCAGTTCTTC	CASSKGGLAGGNEQFF
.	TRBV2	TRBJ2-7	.	TGTGCCAGCAGCCGAGGCGGATCCTCCTACGAGCAGTACTTC	CASSRGGSSYEQYF
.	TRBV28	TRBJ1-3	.	TGTGCCAGCACGCCGTCAAGGGGCGGAAACACCATATATTTT	CASTPSRGGNTIYF
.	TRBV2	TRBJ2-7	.	TGTGCCAGCAGTGAGGTTATTAGCGGTCCTTACGAGCAGTACTTC	CASSEVISGPYEQYF
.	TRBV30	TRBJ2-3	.	TGTGCCTTTAGCTCTACAGGGCCAGATACGCAGTATTTT	CAFSSTGPDTQYF
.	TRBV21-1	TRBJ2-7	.	TGTGCCAGCAGCACTACGACAGCCTACGAGCAGTACTTC	CASSTTTAYEQYF
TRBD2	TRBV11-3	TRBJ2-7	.	TGTGCCAGCAGCTTAGAAAGCGGGAGCTTCTACGAGCAGTACTTC	CASSLESGSFYEQYF
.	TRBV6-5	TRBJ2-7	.	TGTGCCAGCAGTTACGGGGCTTCCTCCTACGAGCAGTACTTC	CASSYGASSYEQYF
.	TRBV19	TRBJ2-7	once	TGTGCCAGCGGCATCGCAGGGGCCTACGAGCAGTACTTC	CASGIAGAYEQYF
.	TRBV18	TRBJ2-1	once	TGTGCCAGCTCTTTTAGCCACAATGAGCAGTTCTTC	CASSFSHNEQFF
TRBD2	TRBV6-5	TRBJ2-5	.	TGTGCCAGCAGTGGACTAGTCGAAGAGACCCAGTACTTC	CASSGLVEETQYF
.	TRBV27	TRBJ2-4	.	TGTGCCACAGGGGTAGCCAAAAACATTCAGTACTTC	CATGVAKNIQYF
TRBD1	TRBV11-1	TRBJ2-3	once	TGTGCCAGCAGCTTATGGACAGGATACACAGATACGCAGTATTTT	CASSLWTGYTDTQYF
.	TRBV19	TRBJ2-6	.	TGTGCCAGTCGGGGGACTTCAGGGGCCAACGTCCTGACTTTC	CASRGTSGANVLTF
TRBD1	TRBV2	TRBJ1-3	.	TGTGCCAGCAGTGGTTTAGGGACAGTATCTGGAAACACCATATATTTT	CASSGLGTVSGNTIYF
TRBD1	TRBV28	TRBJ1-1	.	TGTGCCAGCAGCCGAACAGGGGACACTGAAGCTTTCTTT	CASSRTGDTEAFF